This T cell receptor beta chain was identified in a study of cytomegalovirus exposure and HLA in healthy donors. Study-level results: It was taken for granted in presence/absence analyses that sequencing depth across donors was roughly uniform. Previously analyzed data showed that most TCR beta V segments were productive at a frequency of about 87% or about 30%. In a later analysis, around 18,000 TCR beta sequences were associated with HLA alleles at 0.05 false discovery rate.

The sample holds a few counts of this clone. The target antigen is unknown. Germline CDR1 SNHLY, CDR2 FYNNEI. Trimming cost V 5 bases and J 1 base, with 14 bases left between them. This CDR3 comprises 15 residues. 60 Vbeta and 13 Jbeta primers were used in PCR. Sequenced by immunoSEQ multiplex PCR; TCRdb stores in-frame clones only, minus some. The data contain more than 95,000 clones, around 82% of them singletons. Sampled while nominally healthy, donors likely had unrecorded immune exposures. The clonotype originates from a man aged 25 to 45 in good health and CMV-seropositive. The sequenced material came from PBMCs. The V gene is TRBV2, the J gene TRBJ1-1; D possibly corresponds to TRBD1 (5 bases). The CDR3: CASSTTTGKNTEAFF. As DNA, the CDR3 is TGTGCCAGCAGTACCACTACAGGAAAGAACACTGAAGCTTTCTTT.